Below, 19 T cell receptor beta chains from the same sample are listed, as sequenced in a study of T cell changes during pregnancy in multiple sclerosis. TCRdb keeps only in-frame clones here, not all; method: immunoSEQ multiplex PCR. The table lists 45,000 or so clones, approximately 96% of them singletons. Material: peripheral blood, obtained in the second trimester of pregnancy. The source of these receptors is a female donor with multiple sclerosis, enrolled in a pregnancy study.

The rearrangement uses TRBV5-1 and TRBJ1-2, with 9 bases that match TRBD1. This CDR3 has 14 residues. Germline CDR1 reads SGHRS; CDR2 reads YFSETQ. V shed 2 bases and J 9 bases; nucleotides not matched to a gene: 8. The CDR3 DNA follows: TGCGCCAGCAGCTTAGCGGGACAGGGAGAGCGCTACACCTTC. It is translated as CASSLAGQGERYTF.

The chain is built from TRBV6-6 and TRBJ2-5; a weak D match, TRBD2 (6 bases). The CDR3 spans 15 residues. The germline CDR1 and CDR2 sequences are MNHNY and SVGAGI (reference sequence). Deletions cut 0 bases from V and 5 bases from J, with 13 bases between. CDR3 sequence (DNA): TGTGCCAGCAGTTACTCGACTGGAGGGGAGGAGACCCAGTACTTC. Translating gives CASSYSTGGEETQYF.

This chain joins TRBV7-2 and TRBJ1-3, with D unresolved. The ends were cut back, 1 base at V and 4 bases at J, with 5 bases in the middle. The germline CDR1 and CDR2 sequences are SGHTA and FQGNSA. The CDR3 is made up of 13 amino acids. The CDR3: CASSLDRGNTIYF. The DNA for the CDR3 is TGTGCCAGCAGCTTAGACCGGGGAAACACCATATATTTT.

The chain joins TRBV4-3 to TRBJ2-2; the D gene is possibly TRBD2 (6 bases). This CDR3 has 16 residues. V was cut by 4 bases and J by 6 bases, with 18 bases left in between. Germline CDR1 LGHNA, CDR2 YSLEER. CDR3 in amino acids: CASSPGVGGVPGELFF. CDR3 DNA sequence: TGCGCCAGCAGCCCCGGGGTTGGAGGGGTGCCCGGGGAGCTGTTTTTT.

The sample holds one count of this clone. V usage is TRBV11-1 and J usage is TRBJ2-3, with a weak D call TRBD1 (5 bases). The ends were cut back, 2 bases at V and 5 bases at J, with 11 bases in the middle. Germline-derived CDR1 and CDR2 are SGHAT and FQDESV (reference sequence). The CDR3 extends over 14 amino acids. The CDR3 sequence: CASSLRQGKDTQYF. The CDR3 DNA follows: TGTGCCAGCAGCTTACGGCAGGGCAAAGATACGCAGTATTTT. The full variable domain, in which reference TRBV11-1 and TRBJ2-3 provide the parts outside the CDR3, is EAEVAQSPRYKITEKSQAVAFWCDPISGHATLYWYRQILGQGPELLVQFQDESVVDDSQLPKDRFSAERLKGVDSTLKIQPAELGDSAMYLCASSLRQGKDTQYFGPGTRLTVL.

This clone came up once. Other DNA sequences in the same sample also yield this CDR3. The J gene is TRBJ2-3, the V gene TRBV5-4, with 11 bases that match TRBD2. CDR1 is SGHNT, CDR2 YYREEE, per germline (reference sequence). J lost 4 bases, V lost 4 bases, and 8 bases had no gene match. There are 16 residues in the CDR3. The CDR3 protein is CASSGFTSGSPDTQYF. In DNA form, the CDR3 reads TGTGCCAGCAGCGGCTTCACTAGCGGGAGCCCAGATACGCAGTATTTT. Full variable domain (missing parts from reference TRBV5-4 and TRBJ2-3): ETGVTQSPTHLIKTRGQQVTLRCSSQSGHNTVSWYQQALGQGPQFIFQYYREEENGRGNFPPRFSGLQFPNYSSELNVNALELDDSALYLCASSGFTSGSPDTQYFGPGTRLTVL.

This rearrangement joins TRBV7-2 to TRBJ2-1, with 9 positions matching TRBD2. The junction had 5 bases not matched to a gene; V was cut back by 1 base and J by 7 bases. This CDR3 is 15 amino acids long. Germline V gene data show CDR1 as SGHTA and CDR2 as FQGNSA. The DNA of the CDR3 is TGTGCCAGCAGCTTAGGGCGGGGGGGCAAAAATGAGCAGTTCTTC. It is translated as CASSLGRGGKNEQFF.

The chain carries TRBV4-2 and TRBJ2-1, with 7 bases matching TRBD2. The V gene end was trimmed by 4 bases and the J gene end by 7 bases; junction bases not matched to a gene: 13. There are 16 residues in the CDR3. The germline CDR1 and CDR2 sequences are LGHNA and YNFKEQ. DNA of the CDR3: TGTGCCAGCAGCCTCCACGGGGGGATTACGCTAAATGAGCAGTTCTTC. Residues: CASSLHGGITLNEQFF.

The CDR3 DNA follows: TGTGCCTGGAATAATAGACTAGCGGAAGAGACCCAGTACTTC. It is translated as CAWNNRLAEETQYF. J is TRBJ2-5 and V is TRBV30; 9 bases fit TRBD2. V lost 4 bases and J lost 3; bases outside the gene matches: 6. Germline V lookup: CDR1 GTSNPN, CDR2 SVGIG (reference sequence). CDR3 size: 14 residues.

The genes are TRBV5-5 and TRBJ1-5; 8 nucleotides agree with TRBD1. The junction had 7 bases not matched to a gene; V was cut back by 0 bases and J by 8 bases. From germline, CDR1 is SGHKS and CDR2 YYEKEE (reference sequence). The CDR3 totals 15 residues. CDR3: CASSLGPGGREPQHF. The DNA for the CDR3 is TGTGCCAGCAGCTTGGGGCCAGGGGGCAGGGAGCCCCAGCATTTT.

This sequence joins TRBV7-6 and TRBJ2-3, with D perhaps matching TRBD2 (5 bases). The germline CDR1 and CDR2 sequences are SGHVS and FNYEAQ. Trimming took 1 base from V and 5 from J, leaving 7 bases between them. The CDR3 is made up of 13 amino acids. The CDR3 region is CASSLGRGDTQYF. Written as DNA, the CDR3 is TGTGCCAGCAGCTTAGGCCGGGGAGATACGCAGTATTTT.

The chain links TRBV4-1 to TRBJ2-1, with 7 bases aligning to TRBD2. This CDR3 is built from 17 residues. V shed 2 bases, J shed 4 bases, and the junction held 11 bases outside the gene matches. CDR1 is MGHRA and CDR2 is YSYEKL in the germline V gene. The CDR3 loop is CASSQPPTSSSYNEQFF. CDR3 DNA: TGCGCCAGCAGCCAACCACCGACTAGCTCAAGTTACAATGAGCAGTTCTTC.

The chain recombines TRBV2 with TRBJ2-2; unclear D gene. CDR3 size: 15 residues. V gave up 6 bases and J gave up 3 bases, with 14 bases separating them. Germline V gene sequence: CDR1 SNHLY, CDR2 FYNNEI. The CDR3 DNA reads TGTGCCAGCAGCCCCTTTGCGGAATACACCGGGGAGCTGTTTTTT. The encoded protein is CASSPFAEYTGELFF. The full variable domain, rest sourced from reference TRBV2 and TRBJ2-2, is EPEVTQTPSHQVTQMGQEVILRCVPISNHLYFYWYRQILGQKVEFLVSFYNNEISEKSEIFDDQFSVERPDGSNFTLKIRSTKLEDSAMYFCASSPFAEYTGELFFGEGSRLTVL.

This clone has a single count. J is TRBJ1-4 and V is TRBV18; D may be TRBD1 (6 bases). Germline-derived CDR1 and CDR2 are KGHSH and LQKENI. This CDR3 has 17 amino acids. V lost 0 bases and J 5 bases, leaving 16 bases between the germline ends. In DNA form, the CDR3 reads TGTGCCAGCTCACCACCCGGGGCAGGGGCCTTCAATGAAAAACTGTTTTTT. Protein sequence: CASSPPGAGAFNEKLFF. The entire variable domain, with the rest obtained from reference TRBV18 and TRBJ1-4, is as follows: NAGVMQNPRHLVRRRGQEARLRCSPMKGHSHVYWYRQLPEEGLKFMVYLQKENIIDESGMPKERFSAEFPKEGPSILRIQQVVRGDSAAYFCASSPPGAGAFNEKLFFGSGTQLSVL.

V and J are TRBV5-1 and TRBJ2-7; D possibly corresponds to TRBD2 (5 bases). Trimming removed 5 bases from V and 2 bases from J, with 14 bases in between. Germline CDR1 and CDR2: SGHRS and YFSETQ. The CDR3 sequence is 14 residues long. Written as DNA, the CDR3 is TGCGCCAGCAGGCCGTGGGAGATCCCCTACGAGCAGTACTTC. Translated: CASRPWEIPYEQYF.

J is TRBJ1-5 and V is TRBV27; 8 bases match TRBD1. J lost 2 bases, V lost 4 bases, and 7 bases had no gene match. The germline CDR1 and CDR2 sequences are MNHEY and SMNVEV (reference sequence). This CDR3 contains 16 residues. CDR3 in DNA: TGTGCCAGCAGTTCCCTCCAGGGGGCGCGCAATCAGCCCCAGCATTTT. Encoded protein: CASSSLQGARNQPQHF.

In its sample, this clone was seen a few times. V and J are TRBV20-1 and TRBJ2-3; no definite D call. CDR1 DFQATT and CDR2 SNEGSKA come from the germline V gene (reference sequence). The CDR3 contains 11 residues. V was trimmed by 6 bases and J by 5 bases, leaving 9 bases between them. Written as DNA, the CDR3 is TGCAGTGCAGCCCACCAAGATACGCAGTATTTT. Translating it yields CSAAHQDTQYF.

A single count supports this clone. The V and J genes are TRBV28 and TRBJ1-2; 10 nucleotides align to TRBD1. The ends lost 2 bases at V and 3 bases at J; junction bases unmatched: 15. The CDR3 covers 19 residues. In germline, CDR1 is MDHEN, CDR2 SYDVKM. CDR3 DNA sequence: TGTGCCAGCAGTTTACTAACCAACTCGGGACAGGGGAGGGACTATGGCTACACCTTC. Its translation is CASSLLTNSGQGRDYGYTF.

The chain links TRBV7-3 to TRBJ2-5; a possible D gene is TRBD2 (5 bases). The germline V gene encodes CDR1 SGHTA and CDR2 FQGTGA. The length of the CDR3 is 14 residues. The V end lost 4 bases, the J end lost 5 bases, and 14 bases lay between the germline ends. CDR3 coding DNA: TGTGCCAGCAGCTCCCGGCCCTCGGGGGAGACCCAGTACTTC. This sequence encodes CASSSRPSGETQYF.